One sample yielded the 25 T cell receptor beta chains listed below, sequenced in a study of blood T cells in healthy people across ages. Together with a sample-barcoded 5' primer, a J-beta primer mix was included in a second PCR lasting roughly 6 to 12 cycles. TCRdb redid the calling of the 5' RACE reads with MiXCR, one entry per CDR3 protein. The table records about 930,000 distinct CDR3 sequences, around 29% of them present only once. These data also featured in a second study, about T cells of mothers and their children.

The sample comprised blood. These receptors were collected from a woman aged 40 to 50 in good health.

The sample holds many counts of this clonotype. The chain combines TRBV6-5 with TRBJ2-1; the match to TRBD1 covers 7 bases. From germline, CDR1 is MNHEY and CDR2 SVGAGI. The CDR3 sequence is 14 residues long. The ends lost 8 bases at V and 6 bases at J; junction bases unmatched: 10. The CDR3 nucleotides read TGTGCCAGCGGTCGGGCAGGGGGAAGCAATGAGCAGTTCTTC. Its protein product is CASGRAGGSNEQFF.

The rearrangement joins TRBV12-3 or TRBV12-4 to TRBJ2-4, with D possibly being TRBD1 or TRBD2 (5 bases each). This CDR3 comprises 15 residues. Trimming took 1 base from V and 5 from J, leaving 12 bases between them. CDR3 in amino acids: CASSLGSGTENIQYF. CDR3 nucleotide sequence: TGTGCCAGCAGTTTAGGCTCCGGGACGGAAAACATTCAGTACTTC.

The gene calls are TRBV29-1 and TRBJ2-1; D is unclear. Gene TRBJ2-7 matches the end of the DNA better, so the J call may be wrong. The CDR3 spans 12 residues. The V gene's germline CDR1 is SQVTM and CDR2 ANQGSEA. CDR3 amino acids: CSVEGRTNEQYF. For the CDR3, the DNA is TGCAGCGTTGAAGGACGGACGAATGAGCAGTACTTC.

This clonotype was seen a handful of times. One end of the junction is discordant with germline, which a read error may explain. The chain couples TRBV15 to TRBJ2-5; no clear D gene. CDR1 and CDR2 from the germline V gene are LNHNV and YYDKDF (reference sequence). There are 12 residues in the CDR3. The CDR3 DNA sequence: TGTGCCACCGGCAGAACCGGCGAGACCCAGTACTTC. It is translated as CATGRTGETQYF.

This clonotype showed up just a few times. The chain combines TRBV20-1 with TRBJ1-6; D is uncertain. With 3 bases removed from V and 6 bases from J, the gap between germline ends came to 12 bases. CDR1 is DFQATT, CDR2 SNEGSKA, per germline (reference sequence). The CDR3 is 14 residues long. In DNA form, the CDR3 reads TGCAGTGCTAGTTGGACCGCCGTTAATTCACCCCTCCACTTT. Protein: CSASWTAVNSPLHF.

This rearrangement joins TRBV7-2 to TRBJ2-3, with a tentative D call TRBD1 (7 bases). Germline values: CDR1 SGHTA, CDR2 FQGNSA. Between the trimmed V and J ends, which lost 0 bases and 3 bases, there was a span of 19 bases. The CDR3 has 18 residues. The DNA for the CDR3 is TGTGCCAGCAGCTTAGCGGTATTGGCAGGGGGGTTGACAGATACGCAGTATTTT. Protein sequence: CASSLAVLAGGLTDTQYF.

This chain joins TRBV3-1 and TRBJ1-1; perhaps TRBD1 as D (5 bases). V lost 2 bases and J lost 4, with 8 bases in between. The CDR3 runs 13 residues. Germline CDR1 is LGHDT and CDR2 is YNNKEL (reference sequence). This CDR3 reads CASSQRGATEAFF. CDR3 DNA: TGTGCCAGCAGCCAAAGAGGGGCCACTGAAGCTTTCTTT.

Ten or more counts support this clonotype. The V call is TRBV7-2, the J call TRBJ2-5, with D possibly called TRBD1 or TRBD2 (5 bases each). V lost 1 base to trimming and J lost 5 bases, with 14 bases between them. The length of the CDR3 is 15 residues. In germline, CDR1 is SGHTA, CDR2 FQGNSA. In DNA, the CDR3 is TGTGCCAGCAGCTTAGTTCGGACGGGACGGGAGACCCAGTACTTC. It is translated as CASSLVRTGRETQYF. Together with reference TRBV7-2 and TRBJ2-5, the CDR3 gives the full variable domain: GAGVSQSPSNKVTEKGKDVELRCDPISGHTALYWYRQSLGQGLEFLIYFQGNSAPDKSGLPSDRFSAERTGGSVSTLTIQRTQQEDSAVYLCASSLVRTGRETQYFGPGTRLLVL.

The chain links TRBV18 to TRBJ2-1; possible D gene TRBD2, 6 bases. Germline V CDR1 and CDR2: KGHSH, LQKENI. The CDR3 is made up of 16 amino acids. Trimming stripped 5 bases from V and 8 bases from J, with 22 bases between. The DNA for the CDR3 is TGTGCCAGCTCATCGATACCGGGACTCTGGGGGGATGAGCAGTTCTTC. It specifies CASSSIPGLWGDEQFF.

The J gene is TRBJ1-6, the V gene TRBV20-1; possibly TRBD1 for D (6 bases). The CDR3 sequence is 15 residues long. Trimming shortened V by 0 bases and J by 14 bases, and 20 bases separated the two germline ends. Looked up from germline, CDR1 is DFQATT and CDR2 is SNEGSKA (reference sequence). Here the CDR3 DNA reads TGCAGTGCTAGAGACGGAGGGACACCCAGAGGCACCCTCCACTTT. It is translated as CSARDGGTPRGTLHF.

This rearrangement joins TRBV10-3 to TRBJ2-4; 11 nucleotides agree with TRBD2. The J call may not be correct, given that the DNA end is closer to TRBJ2-7. Germline CDR1 ENHRY, CDR2 SYGVKD. This CDR3 is built from 14 residues. DNA for the CDR3: TGTGCCATCAGGGGGGGACTAGCGGACTACGAGCAGTACTTC. Amino acid sequence: CAIRGGLADYEQYF.

This clonotype has ten or more counts. The genes are TRBV7-3 and TRBJ2-1, with 11 bases aligning to TRBD2. The CDR3 spans 15 residues. With 3 bases clipped from V and 4 bases from J, the junction kept 2 bases outside the gene matches. Germline CDR1 SGHTA, CDR2 FQGTGA. CDR3: CASSLGLAVYNEQFF. Here the CDR3 DNA reads TGTGCCAGCAGCTTGGGACTAGCGGTTTACAATGAGCAGTTCTTC.

The chain has TRBV5-5 and TRBJ1-1; D remains ambiguous. There are 13 residues in the CDR3. CDR1 is SGHKS, CDR2 YYEKEE, per germline (reference sequence). V lost 2 bases, J lost 4 bases, and 9 bases lay in between. Here the CDR3 reads CASSLAPSTEAFF. The CDR3 DNA reads TGTGCCAGCAGCTTAGCTCCGAGCACTGAAGCTTTCTTT.

The rearrangement links TRBV12-3 or TRBV12-4 to TRBJ2-3; TRBD2 agrees at 8 bases. The CDR3 totals 15 residues. V shed 5 bases and J 2 bases; nucleotides not matched to a gene: 6. The CDR3 sequence is CASSATSVPTDTQYF. The CDR3 DNA reads TGTGCCAGCAGTGCGACTAGCGTGCCCACAGATACGCAGTATTTT.

The chain is built from TRBV5-1 and TRBJ2-3; no reliable D call. Germline-derived CDR1 and CDR2 are SGHRS and YFSETQ. This CDR3 region has 16 residues. Trimming left V 0 bases short and J 4 bases short, with 15 bases between. In DNA form, the CDR3 reads TGCGCCAGCAGCTTGGCCCGGCTCCCAAACCCAGATACGCAGTATTTT. Amino acids: CASSLARLPNPDTQYF.

Here the CDR3 reads CASSLRGLETQFF. The CDR3 DNA follows: TGTGCCAGCAGTTTGAGGGGGTTGGAGACCCAGTTCTTC. This sequence joins TRBV28 and TRBJ2-1, with D perhaps matching TRBD1 (6 bases). The CDR3 covers 13 residues. CDR1 is MDHEN, CDR2 SYDVKM, per germline. The germline V and J ends were trimmed by 3 bases and 13 bases, with 16 bases remaining between them. Full variable domain (remainder filled in from reference TRBV28 and TRBJ2-1): DVKVTQSSRYLVKRTGEKVFLECVQDMDHENMFWYRQDPGLGLRLIYFSYDVKMKEKGDIPEGYSVSREKKERFSLILESASTNQTSMYLCASSLRGLETQFFGPGTRLTVL.

This clonotype showed up many times. CDR3 residues: CASSLAGQGGQPQHF. In nucleotides, the CDR3 is TGCGCCAGCAGCTTGGCTGGACAGGGAGGTCAGCCCCAGCATTTT. This chain joins TRBV5-1 and TRBJ1-5; 8 bases fit TRBD1. The CDR3 runs to 15 residues. Germline CDR1 is SGHRS and CDR2 is YFSETQ. V dropped 0 bases and J dropped 6; count of bases not matched to a gene: 5.

The chain has TRBV19 and TRBJ2-1; D is unresolved. Looked up from germline, CDR1 is LNHDA and CDR2 is SQIVND (reference sequence). V lost 2 bases to trimming and J lost 0 bases, with 8 bases between them. CDR3 size: 15 residues. The CDR3 region is CASSISVSSYNEQFF. The DNA for the CDR3 is TGTGCCAGTAGTATATCAGTTAGCTCCTACAATGAGCAGTTCTTC.

The chain employs TRBV20-1 and TRBJ1-3, with 9 nucleotides matching TRBD1. CDR3 length equals 14 residues. V lost 5 bases, J lost 2 bases, and 4 bases stayed unmatched. Germline V gene sequence: CDR1 DFQATT, CDR2 SNEGSKA (reference sequence). The DNA for the CDR3 is TGCAGTGCTGGCGGGACAGGGCCTGGAAACACCATATATTTT. Its protein product is CSAGGTGPGNTIYF.

Remarks on this clonotype: A single base separates this from a much larger clone, so it may be a read error. This rearrangement joins TRBV5-6 to TRBJ2-7, with 10 bases lining up with TRBD2. Judging by the DNA end, TRBJ2-5 fits better; the J call may be wrong. Germline loops: CDR1 SGHDT, CDR2 YYEEEE. The CDR3 totals 16 residues. The CDR3 spells CASSGTSGEAKGTQYF. In nucleotides, the CDR3 is TGTGCCAGCAGCGGTACTAGCGGGGAGGCAAAAGGGACCCAGTACTTC.

The CDR3 region is CASRNVGTGNEQFF. CDR3 DNA sequence: TGTGCCAGCAGGAACGTGGGGACAGGTAATGAGCAGTTCTTC. The chain uses TRBV6-5 and TRBJ2-1; the match to TRBD1 covers 8 bases. Germline CDR1 reads MNHEY; CDR2 reads SVGAGI. This CDR3 is 14 amino acids long. J lost 7 bases, V lost 6 bases, and 8 bases had no gene match.

As concerns this clonotype: A clone one base away is much larger, so this may be a read error. The rearrangement links TRBV5-1 to TRBJ2-7; unclear D gene. In germline, CDR1 is SGHRS, CDR2 YFSETQ. This CDR3 spans 14 amino acids. This chain's CDR3 is CASSLDTFTYKQYF. CDR3 bases: TGCGCCAGCAGCTTGGATACCTTTACCTACAAGCAGTACTTC.

V is TRBV7-2 and J is TRBJ2-3; possible D gene TRBD2, 7 bases. The germline V and J ends were trimmed by 5 bases and 4 bases, with 16 bases remaining between them. The CDR3 contains 15 residues. Germline CDR1 SGHTA, CDR2 FQGNSA. Here the CDR3 DNA reads TGTGCCAGCAGCAAACGGTGGGGGGGCGCAGATACGCAGTATTTT. It specifies CASSKRWGGADTQYF.

A note on this clonotype: An end of the junction does not agree with germline; a read error may underlie this. This chain uses TRBV7-9 with TRBJ2-7; 8 nucleotides align to TRBD2. CDR3 size: 14 residues. Germline V lookup: CDR1 SEHNR, CDR2 FQNEAQ (reference sequence). CDR3 bases: TGTGCCTGCAGCTTAGCGGGACAACTCTACGAGCAGTACTTC. It encodes CACSLAGQLYEQYF. The full variable domain, rest sourced from reference TRBV7-9 and TRBJ2-7, is DTGVSQNPRHKITKRGQNVTFRCDPISEHNRLYWYRQTLGQGPEFLTYFQNEAQLEKSRLLSDRFSAERPKGSFSTLEIQRTEQGDSAMYLCACSLAGQLYEQYFGPGTRLTVT.

This clonotype was counted a few times. This may stem from a read error, because a much larger clone lies one nucleotide away. This sequence joins TRBV6-6 and TRBJ2-5, with 13 bases aligning to TRBD2. In germline, CDR1 is MNHNY, CDR2 SVGAGI (reference sequence). The CDR3 sequence is 17 residues long. V was clipped by 6 bases and J by 11 bases; unmatched bases: 18. The CDR3 loop is CASSKGTSGDSWNEQYF. The CDR3 DNA follows: TGTGCCAGCAGCAAAGGGACTAGCGGGGACTCCTGGAATGAGCAGTACTTC.